This TCR beta chain was found in a study of blood T cell repertoires in COVID-19. Study in general: Specimens from acute and convalescent COVID-19 originated in the United States, Italy and Spain.

Turning to this clone: Germline is not matched at one junction end, which may reflect a read error.

Those enrolled, adults aged 18 to 89 years, came from about two dozen US areas. CDR1 is SSHAT, CDR2 FNYEAQ, per germline (reference sequence). The CDR3 is made up of 17 amino acids. Clones were sequenced by immunoSEQ multiplex PCR, and TCRdb holds only the in-frame ones, with some missing. The table has roughly 330,000 clones, about 90% seen once; the top ten hold roughly 5.3%. This chain joins TRBV7-7 and TRBJ2-1; 10 nucleotides match TRBD1. Sequencing input: PBMCs or T cells enriched from blood (not recorded which). This clonotype was sampled from a woman aged 25 to 39 who had recovered from COVID-19. The CDR3 is CASSSREGQGNYNEQFF. CDR3 coding DNA: TGTGCTAGCAGCTCCCGCGAGGGACAGGGGAACTACAATGAGCAGTTCTTC. Looking up the rest from reference TRBV7-7 and TRBJ2-1 gives the full variable domain: GAGVSQSPRYKVTKRGQDVTLRCDPISSHATLYWYQQALGQGPEFLTYFNYEAQPDKSGLPSDRFSAERPEGSISTLTIQRTEQRDSAMYRCASSSREGQGNYNEQFFGPGTRLTVL.